This T cell receptor beta chain was sequenced for a study of T cell responses to AZD1222 COVID-19 vaccine. Study-wide results and caveats: In a largely white British group with more females than males, clonal diversity was possibly underestimated. Baseline seropositivity characterized only a handful of AZD1222 recipients. Spike-specific TCR depth and breadth grew after two AZD1222 doses. Across spike, vaccine-associated CD4 TCRs were found, dominant at 160-218 and 743-854.

This clone was seen more than once but under ten times. Its antigen remains unknown. V gave up 3 bases and J gave up 4 bases; unmatched junction bases: 0. The CDR3 totals 12 residues. Repertoires were generated with immunoSEQ multiplex PCR, while TCRdb's copy carries only in-frame clones and drops some. This repertoire shows 170,000 or so clones, 80% to 90% found once; its top ten account for roughly 10%. V is TRBV12-3 or TRBV12-4 and J is TRBJ2-7; 7 bases fit TRBD2. This sequence was found in an adult who received the AZD1222 COVID-19 vaccine. The specimen was peripheral blood, collected 28 days after the second AZD1222 dose. The CDR3 spells CASSFSGYEQYF. As DNA, the CDR3 is TGTGCCAGCAGTTTTAGCGGGTACGAGCAGTACTTC.